Sequencing of this TCR beta chain was carried out in a study of CXCR4 blockade with PD-1 therapy in pancreatic cancer (dated 2019 in TCRdb). At the level of the whole study: The study analyzed resected pancreatic ductal adenocarcinoma using both multiplex immunohistochemistry and TCRbeta immunosequencing, alongside ex vivo slice culture that tested PD-1 and CXCR4 blockade. To look at intratumoral heterogeneity, the researchers TCR-sequenced two geographically distinct regions from each of roughly 6 tumors. General study outcomes and caveats: Because only TCRbeta chains were sequenced, true antigen-specificity overlap of convergent dominant clones was left unconfirmed pending paired alpha-beta single-cell sequencing. The frequency of each amino acid clone correlated strongly with the number of distinct nucleotide rearrangements encoding that clone, suggesting convergent selection driven by common tumor antigens. Tumors showed clonal expansion, with mean productive clonality about 0.14 versus 0.05 in healthy blood, but clonality did not correlate with survival.

TCRbeta CDR3 regions were immunosequenced from extracted DNA using the immunoSEQ Assay at Adaptive Biotechnologies. The authors' pipeline ran thus. To quantify the absolute abundance of each unique TCRbeta CDR3, sequences were collapsed and filtered. Clonality was calculated as 1 minus Pielou's evenness, with only productive in-frame rearrangements included in the computation. For regional overlap, the top 100 nucleotide rearrangements were followed across paired samples, and the Morisita index was used to compare paired samples against unrelated samples. The immunoSEQ Rearrangement Details tool was used to assess whether nucleotide rearrangements converged onto identical amino acid sequences. Imported from immuneACCESS, the table was reduced by TCRdb to in-frame sequences with V and J called. These copies leave out some clones; in studies compared against another copy, an unresolved V gene accounts for under half, and the cause of the remainder is not known. That table supplies the V and J calls and clone size; D and trimming were determined from the DNA. The sample data list fewer than 10,000 clones, and around 53% of these were observed just once. 7.3% of the sample is taken by the ten largest.

Turning to this clone: Its antigen is not yet known. Qualities for individual bases were not recorded, and no much larger clone is one base off.

The archived tumor blocks were obtained from patients to whom no neoadjuvant therapy had been administered before resection. In the preserved-tissue arm, the study used around 33 surgical resection samples taken from 25 or so pancreatic ductal adenocarcinoma patients who had not previously been treated. For the resection arm, DNA was extracted from ten 5-micron curls of FFPE tumor adjacent to the multiplex immunohistochemistry slide. Including cysteine and phenylalanine, the CDR3 has 15 amino acids. Just CDR3 DNA is preserved here, 45 bases in frame from base 1. Based on the germline V gene (reference sequence), the CDR1 and CDR2 sequences are LNHDA and SQIVND. Germline trimming: 5 bases from V, 5 bases from J; junction bases outside gene matches: 6.

This sequence uses TRBV19 and TRBJ1-6, with 7 central nucleotides matching TRBD1. The sequenced material came from tumor tissue. This sequence was found in a human donor with pancreatic ductal adenocarcinoma. Read as DNA, the sequence is TGTGCCAGTAGTGACACCGGGACAGATAATTCACCCCTCCACTTT. Its translation is CASSDTGTDNSPLHF.